The clone carrying this T cell receptor beta chain was detected only once. Its antigen is still unknown. The junction shows a germline mismatch at one end, possibly a read error. Genomic DNA acted as the template from which TCR beta VDJ combination and CDR3 sequence profiling were carried out. TCRdb processed the reads anew with MiXCR; each CDR3 protein has one entry. The sample has about 400,000 distinct CDR3 sequences; roughly 68% are singletons. CDR3 size: 15 residues. In germline, CDR1 is SEHNR, CDR2 FQNEAQ (reference sequence). This record belongs to a study of CD8+CD57+ T cells in acquired aplastic anemia. Whole-study context: On average, healthy donors gave 9.5 million to 14 million reads for CD4+ cells. Study-level points and caveats: Between patients and controls, about 30 CD8+ CDR3 sequences were found in common.

The sequenced material came from sorted CD4+, CD8+, or CD8+CD57+ T cells (not recorded which) from PBMCs. The genes are TRBV7-9 and TRBJ2-5; D might be TRBD1 or TRBD2, each matching 5 bases. The receptor comes from a human donor in good health, serving as a control. CDR3 bases: TGTGCCAGCAGCGTAGCGAACCAGGGATTGCAGACCCAGTACTTC. Protein: CASSVANQGLQTQYF.